The clone carrying this T cell receptor (beta chain) was observed a few times. Its cognate antigen is unknown. The CDR3 extends over 14 amino acids. In germline, CDR1 is SGHTA, CDR2 FQGNSA. V was pared by 5 bases and J by 6 bases, with 16 bases between. These data originate in a study of blood T cells in healthy people across ages. Regarding the study as a whole: Roughly linearly, TCR beta diversity per million T cells fell as age increased. TCR beta diversity tracked closely with naive T cell percentage. Long-lived donors exceeded aged donors in naive CD4+ cells and diversity. Diversity figures derived from one million T cells were judged to underestimate the true value.

For the second PCR, which ran for about 7 to 11 cycles, a sample-barcoded 5' primer and a J-beta primer mix were used. MiXCR was run by TCRdb on the 5' RACE reads, yielding one entry per CDR3 protein. The sample carries under 2,000,000 distinct CDR3 sequences, around half recorded once. The source is a middle-aged woman in good health. Sequenced: blood. The chain is built from TRBV7-2 and TRBJ1-2; D ambiguous. The CDR3 is CASSPPGRSDGYTF. CDR3 DNA: TGTGCCAGCAGCCCCCCGGGGAGATCGGATGGCTACACCTTC.